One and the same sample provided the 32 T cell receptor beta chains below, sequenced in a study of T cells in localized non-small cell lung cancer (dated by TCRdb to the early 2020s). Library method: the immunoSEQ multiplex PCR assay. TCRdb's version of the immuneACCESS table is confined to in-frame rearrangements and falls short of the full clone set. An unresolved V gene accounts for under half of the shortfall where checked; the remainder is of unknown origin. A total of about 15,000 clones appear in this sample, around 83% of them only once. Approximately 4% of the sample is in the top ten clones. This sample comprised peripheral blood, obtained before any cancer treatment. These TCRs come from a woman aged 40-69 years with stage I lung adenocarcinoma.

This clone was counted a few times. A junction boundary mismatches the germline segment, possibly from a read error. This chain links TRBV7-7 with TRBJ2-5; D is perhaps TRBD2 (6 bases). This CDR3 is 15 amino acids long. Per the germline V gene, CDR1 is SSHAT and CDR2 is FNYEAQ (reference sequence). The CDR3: CASSFGRGSQETQYF. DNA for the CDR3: TGTGCTAGCAGCTTCGGGAGAGGGTCCCAAGAGACCCAGTACTTC. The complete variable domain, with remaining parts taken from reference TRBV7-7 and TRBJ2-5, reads GAGVSQSPRYKVTKRGQDVTLRCDPISSHATLYWYQQALGQGPEFLTYFNYEAQPDKSGLPSDRFSAERPEGSISTLTIQRTEQRDSAMYRCASSFGRGSQETQYFGPGTRLLVL.

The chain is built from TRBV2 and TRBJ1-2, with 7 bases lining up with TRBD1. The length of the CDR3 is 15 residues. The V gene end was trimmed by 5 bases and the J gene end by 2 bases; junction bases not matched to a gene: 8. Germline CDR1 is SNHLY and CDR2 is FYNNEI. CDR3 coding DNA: TGTGCCAGCAGTAGGGACAGAACGTCAAACTATGGCTACACCTTC. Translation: CASSRDRTSNYGYTF.

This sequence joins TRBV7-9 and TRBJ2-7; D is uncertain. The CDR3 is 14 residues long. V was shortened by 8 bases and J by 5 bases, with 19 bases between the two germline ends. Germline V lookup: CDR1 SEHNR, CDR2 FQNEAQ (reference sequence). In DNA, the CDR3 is TGTGCCAGCTCCTTGGTTTGGGGTCGGGACGAGCAGTACTTC. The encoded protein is CASSLVWGRDEQYF. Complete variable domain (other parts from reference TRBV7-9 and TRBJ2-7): DTGVSQNPRHKITKRGQNVTFRCDPISEHNRLYWYRQTLGQGPEFLTYFQNEAQLEKSRLLSDRFSAERPKGSFSTLEIQRTEQGDSAMYLCASSLVWGRDEQYFGPGTRLTVT.

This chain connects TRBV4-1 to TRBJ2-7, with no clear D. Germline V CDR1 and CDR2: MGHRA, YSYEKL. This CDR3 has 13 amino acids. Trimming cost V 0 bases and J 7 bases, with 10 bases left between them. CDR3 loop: CASSQDGVWEQYF. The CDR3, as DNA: TGCGCCAGCAGCCAAGATGGGGTTTGGGAGCAGTACTTC.

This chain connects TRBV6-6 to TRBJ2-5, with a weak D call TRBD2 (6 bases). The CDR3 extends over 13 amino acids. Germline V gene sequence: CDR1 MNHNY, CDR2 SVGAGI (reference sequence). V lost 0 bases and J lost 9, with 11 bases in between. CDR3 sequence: CASSYSPREAQYF. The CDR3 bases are TGTGCCAGCAGTTACTCACCAAGGGAGGCCCAGTACTTC.

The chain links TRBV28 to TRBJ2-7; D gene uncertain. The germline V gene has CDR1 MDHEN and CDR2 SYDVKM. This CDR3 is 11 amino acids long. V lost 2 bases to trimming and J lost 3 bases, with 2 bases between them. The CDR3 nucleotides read TGTGCCAGCAGTTTAATCTACGAGCAGTACTTC. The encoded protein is CASSLIYEQYF.

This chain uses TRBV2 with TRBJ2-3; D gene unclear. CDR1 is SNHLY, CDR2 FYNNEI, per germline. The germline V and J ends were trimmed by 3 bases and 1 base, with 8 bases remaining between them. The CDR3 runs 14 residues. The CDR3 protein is CASSESQGTDTQYF. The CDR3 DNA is TGTGCCAGCAGTGAGTCCCAGGGCACAGATACGCAGTATTTT.

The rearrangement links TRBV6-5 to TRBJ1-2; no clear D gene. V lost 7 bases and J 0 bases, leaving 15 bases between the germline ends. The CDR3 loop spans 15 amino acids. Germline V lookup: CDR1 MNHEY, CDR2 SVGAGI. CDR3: CASTVSGSANYGYTF. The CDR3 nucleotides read TGTGCCAGCACGGTATCAGGATCTGCTAACTATGGCTACACCTTC.

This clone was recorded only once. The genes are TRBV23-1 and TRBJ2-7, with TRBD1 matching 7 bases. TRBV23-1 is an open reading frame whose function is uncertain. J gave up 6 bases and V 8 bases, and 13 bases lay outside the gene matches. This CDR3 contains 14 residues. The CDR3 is CASGGQKYLREQYF. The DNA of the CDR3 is TGCGCCAGCGGGGGACAGAAGTATCTCCGCGAGCAGTACTTC.

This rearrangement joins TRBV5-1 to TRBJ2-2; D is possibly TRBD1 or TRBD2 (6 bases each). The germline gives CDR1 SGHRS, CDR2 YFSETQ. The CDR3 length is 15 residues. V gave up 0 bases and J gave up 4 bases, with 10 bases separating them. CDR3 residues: CASSLVGGVTGELFF. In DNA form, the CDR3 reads TGCGCCAGCAGCTTGGTGGGGGGCGTCACCGGGGAGCTGTTTTTT.

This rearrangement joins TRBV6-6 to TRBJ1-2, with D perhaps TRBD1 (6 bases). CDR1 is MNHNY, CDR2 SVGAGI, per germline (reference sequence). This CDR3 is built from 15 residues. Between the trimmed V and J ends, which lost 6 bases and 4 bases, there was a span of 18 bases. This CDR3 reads CASRPTGIGSYGYTF. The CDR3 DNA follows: TGTGCCAGCAGGCCAACAGGGATAGGGAGCTATGGCTACACCTTC.

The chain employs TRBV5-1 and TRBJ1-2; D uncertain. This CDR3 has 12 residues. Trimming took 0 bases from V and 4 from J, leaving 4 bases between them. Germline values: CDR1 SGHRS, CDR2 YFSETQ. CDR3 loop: CASSLDVYGYTF. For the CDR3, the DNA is TGCGCCAGCAGCTTGGACGTCTATGGCTACACCTTC.

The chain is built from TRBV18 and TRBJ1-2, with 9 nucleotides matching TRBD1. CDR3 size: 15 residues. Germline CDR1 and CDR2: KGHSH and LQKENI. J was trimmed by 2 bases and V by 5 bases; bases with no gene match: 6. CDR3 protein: CASSATGGLNYGYTF. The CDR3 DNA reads TGTGCCAGCTCAGCAACAGGGGGCCTCAACTATGGCTACACCTTC. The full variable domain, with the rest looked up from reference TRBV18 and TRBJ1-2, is NAGVMQNPRHLVRRRGQEARLRCSPMKGHSHVYWYRQLPEEGLKFMVYLQKENIIDESGMPKERFSAEFPKEGPSILRIQQVVRGDSAAYFCASSATGGLNYGYTFGSGTRLTVV.

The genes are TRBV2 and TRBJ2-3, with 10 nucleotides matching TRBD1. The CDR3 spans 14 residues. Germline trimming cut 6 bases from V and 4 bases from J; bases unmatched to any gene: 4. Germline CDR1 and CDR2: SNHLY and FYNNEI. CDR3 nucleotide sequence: TGTGCCAGCAGGACAGGGGGCGCGGCAGATACGCAGTATTTT. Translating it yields CASRTGGAADTQYF.

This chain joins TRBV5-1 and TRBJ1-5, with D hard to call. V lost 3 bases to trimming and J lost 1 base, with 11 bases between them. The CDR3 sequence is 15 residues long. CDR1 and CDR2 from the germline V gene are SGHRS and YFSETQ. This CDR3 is CASSWGVGSNQPQHF. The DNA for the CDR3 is TGCGCCAGCAGCTGGGGAGTTGGGAGCAATCAGCCCCAGCATTTT.

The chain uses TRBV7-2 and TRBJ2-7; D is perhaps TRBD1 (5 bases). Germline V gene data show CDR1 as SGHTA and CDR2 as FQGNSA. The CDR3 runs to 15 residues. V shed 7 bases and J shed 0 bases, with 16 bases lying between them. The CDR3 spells CASIAPGTGSYEQYF. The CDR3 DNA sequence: TGTGCCAGCATCGCTCCCGGAACAGGCTCCTACGAGCAGTACTTC.

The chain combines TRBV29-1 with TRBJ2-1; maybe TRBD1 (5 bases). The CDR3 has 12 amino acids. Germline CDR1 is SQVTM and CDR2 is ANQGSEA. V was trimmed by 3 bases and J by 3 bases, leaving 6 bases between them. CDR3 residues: CSVDDSYNEQFF. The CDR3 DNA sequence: TGCAGCGTTGATGACAGCTACAATGAGCAGTTCTTC.

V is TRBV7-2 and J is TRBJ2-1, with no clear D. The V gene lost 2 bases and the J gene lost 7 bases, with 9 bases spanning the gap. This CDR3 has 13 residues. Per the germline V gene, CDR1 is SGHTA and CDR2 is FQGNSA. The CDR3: CASSLSRGNEQFF. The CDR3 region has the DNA TGTGCCAGCAGCTTATCACGTGGGAATGAGCAGTTCTTC.

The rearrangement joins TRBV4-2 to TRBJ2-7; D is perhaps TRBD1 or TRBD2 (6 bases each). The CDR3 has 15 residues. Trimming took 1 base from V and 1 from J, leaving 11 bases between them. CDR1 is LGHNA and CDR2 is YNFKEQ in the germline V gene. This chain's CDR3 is CASSQAGGGSYEQYF. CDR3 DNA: TGTGCCAGCAGCCAAGCCGGAGGGGGTTCCTACGAGCAGTACTTC.

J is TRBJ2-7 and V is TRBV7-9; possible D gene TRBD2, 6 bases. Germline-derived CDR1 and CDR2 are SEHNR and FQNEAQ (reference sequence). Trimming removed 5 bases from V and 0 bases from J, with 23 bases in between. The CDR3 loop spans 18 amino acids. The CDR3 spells CASSPSPWERGISYEQYF. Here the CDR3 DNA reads TGTGCCAGCAGCCCGAGTCCTTGGGAACGGGGGATCTCCTACGAGCAGTACTTC.

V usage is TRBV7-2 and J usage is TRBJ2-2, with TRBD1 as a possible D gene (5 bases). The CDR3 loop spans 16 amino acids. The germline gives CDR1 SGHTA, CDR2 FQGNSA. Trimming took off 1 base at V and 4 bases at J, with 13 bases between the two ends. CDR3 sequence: CASSLVPTVGTGELFF. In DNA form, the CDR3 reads TGTGCCAGCAGCTTAGTACCGACAGTGGGCACCGGGGAGCTGTTTTTT.

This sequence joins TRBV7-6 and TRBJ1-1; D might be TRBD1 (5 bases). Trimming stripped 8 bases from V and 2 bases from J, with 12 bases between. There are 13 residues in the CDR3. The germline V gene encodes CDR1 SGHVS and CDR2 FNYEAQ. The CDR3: CASSWGINTEAFF. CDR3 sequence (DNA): TGTGCCAGCTCCTGGGGGATAAACACTGAAGCTTTCTTT.

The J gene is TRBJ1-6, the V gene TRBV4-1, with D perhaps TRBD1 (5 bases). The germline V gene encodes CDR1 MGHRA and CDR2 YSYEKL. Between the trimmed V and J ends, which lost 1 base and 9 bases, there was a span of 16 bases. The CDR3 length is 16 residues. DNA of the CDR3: TGCGCCAGCAGCCAAGGAACAGGAGCCTGGGGTTCACCCCTCCACTTT. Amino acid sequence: CASSQGTGAWGSPLHF.

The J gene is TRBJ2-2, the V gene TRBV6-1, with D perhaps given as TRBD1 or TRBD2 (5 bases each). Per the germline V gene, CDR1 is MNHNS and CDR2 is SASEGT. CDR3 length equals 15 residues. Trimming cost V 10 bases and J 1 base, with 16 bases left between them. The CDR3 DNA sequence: TGTGCCACTCAGTGGGACCGGGGGAACACCGGGGAGCTGTTTTTT. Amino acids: CATQWDRGNTGELFF.

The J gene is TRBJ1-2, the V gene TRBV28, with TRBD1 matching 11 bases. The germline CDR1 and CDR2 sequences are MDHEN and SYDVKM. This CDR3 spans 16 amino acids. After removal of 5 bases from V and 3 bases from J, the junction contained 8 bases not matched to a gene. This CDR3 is CASSTDRGQGYYGYTF. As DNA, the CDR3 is TGTGCCAGCAGTACGGACAGGGGGCAGGGCTACTATGGCTACACCTTC.

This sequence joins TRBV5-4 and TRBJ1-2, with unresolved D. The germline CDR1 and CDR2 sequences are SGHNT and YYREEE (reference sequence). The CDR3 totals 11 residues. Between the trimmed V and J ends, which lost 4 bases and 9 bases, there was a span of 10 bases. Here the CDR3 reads CASSPGSSYTF. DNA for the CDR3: TGTGCCAGCAGCCCCGGATCCAGCTACACCTTC.

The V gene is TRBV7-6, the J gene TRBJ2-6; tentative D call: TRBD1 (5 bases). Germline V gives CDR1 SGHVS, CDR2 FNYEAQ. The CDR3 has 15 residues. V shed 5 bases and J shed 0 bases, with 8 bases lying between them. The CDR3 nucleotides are TGTGCCAGCAGCCCCAGGGCCTCTGGGGCCAACGTCCTGACTTTC. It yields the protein CASSPRASGANVLTF.

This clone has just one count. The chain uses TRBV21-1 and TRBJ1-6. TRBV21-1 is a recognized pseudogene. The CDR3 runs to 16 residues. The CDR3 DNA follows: TGTGCCAGCAGCGAATACAAGGAATTGTATAATTCACCCCTCCACTTT. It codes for CASSEYKELYNSPLHF.

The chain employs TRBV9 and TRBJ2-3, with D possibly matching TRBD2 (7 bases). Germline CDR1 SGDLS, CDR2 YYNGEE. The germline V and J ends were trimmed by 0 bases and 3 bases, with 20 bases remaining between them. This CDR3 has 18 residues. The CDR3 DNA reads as TGTGCCAGCAGCGTAGGAACCGGGACAACGGGGGGAACAGATACGCAGTATTTT. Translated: CASSVGTGTTGGTDTQYF.

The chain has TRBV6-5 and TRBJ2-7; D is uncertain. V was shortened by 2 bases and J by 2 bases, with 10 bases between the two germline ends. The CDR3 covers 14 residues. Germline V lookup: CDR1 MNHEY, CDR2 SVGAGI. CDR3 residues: CASSYKVATYEQYF. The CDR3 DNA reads TGTGCCAGCAGTTACAAGGTAGCCACCTACGAGCAGTACTTC.

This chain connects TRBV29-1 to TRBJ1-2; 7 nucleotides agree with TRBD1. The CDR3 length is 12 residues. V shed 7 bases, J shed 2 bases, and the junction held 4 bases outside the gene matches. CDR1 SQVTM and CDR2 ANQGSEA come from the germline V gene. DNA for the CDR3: TGCAGCGCTGGGACAGCCAACTATGGCTACACCTTC. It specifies CSAGTANYGYTF.

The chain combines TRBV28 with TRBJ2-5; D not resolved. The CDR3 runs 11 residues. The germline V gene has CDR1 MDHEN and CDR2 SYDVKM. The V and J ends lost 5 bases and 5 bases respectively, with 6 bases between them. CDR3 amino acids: CASSGQETQYF. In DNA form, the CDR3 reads TGTGCCAGCAGTGGTCAGGAGACCCAGTACTTC.